This record looks at one T cell receptor (beta chain) sequence and its context. This sample is drawn from a study of radiation and T cells in renal cell carcinoma. Some clones are missing from TCRdb's copy, which holds only in-frame ones; the method was immunoSEQ multiplex PCR. The sample shows about 120,000 clones, around 80% of them seen only once. The time point: blood 2 weeks post-SBRT. Treatment of the sample: 15 Gy SBRT to primary tumor, nephrectomy 4 weeks later. This TCR derives from a man aged 50 to 59 with renal cell carcinoma. The starting material was blood, obtained from a patient whose treatment included radiotherapy and nephrectomy.

This CDR3 reads CASSDDRRGYGYTF. CDR3 nucleotides: TGTGCCAGCAGCGACGACCGGAGGGGATATGGCTACACCTTC. This chain connects TRBV9 to TRBJ1-2, with D perhaps matching TRBD1 (5 bases). The CDR3 is 14 residues long. Trimming left V 3 bases short and J 5 bases short, with 14 bases between. Per the germline V gene, CDR1 is SGDLS and CDR2 is YYNGEE. Full variable domain (rest looked up from reference TRBV9 and TRBJ1-2): DSGVTQTPKHLITATGQRVTLRCSPRSGDLSVYWYQQSLDQGLQFLIQYYNGEERAKGNILERFSAQQFPDLHSELNLSSLELGDSALYFCASSDDRRGYGYTFGSGTRLTVV.